The text below deals with one T cell receptor (beta chain). Its antigen is not known. The CDR3 covers 17 residues. Germline CDR1 and CDR2: SGHVS and FQNEAQ. Germline trimming cut 5 bases from V and 1 base from J; bases unmatched to any gene: 8. The sample is drawn from a study of cytomegalovirus exposure and HLA in healthy donors. Study-wide findings and caveats: Earlier results showed most TCR beta V segments being productive about 90% or about 30% of the time. Cytomegalovirus association was assigned to more than 150 TCR beta chains.

Primers included in the PCR were 60 Vbeta and 13 Jbeta primers. TCRdb's table, derived via immunoSEQ multiplex PCR, lists solely in-frame clones and lacks some. Of approximately 240,000 clones in the sample, over 70% were seen once. The origin of this receptor is a woman aged 55-70 years in good health and CMV-seropositive. Sample: PBMCs. The V call is TRBV7-8, the J call TRBJ2-5; 12 bases are a match to TRBD2. CDR3 sequence: CASSPRTSGTSQETQYF. The CDR3, as DNA: TGTGCCAGCAGCCCCCGGACTAGCGGGACGTCCCAAGAGACCCAGTACTTC. Full variable domain (outside the CDR3, taken from reference TRBV7-8 and TRBJ2-5): GAGVSQSPRYKVAKRGQDVALRCDPISGHVSLFWYQQALGQGPEFLTYFQNEAQLDKSGLPSDRFFAERPEGSVSTLKIQRTQQEDSAVYLCASSPRTSGTSQETQYFGPGTRLLVL.